The 30 T cell receptor beta chains in this list originate from one sample, sequenced in a study of human T cells and chemical hapten exposure. TCRdb used MiXCR to reprocess the RACE reads, holding one entry per CDR3 protein. The data show about 97,000 distinct CDR3 sequences, around a quarter seen once. Regarding time point: patch test 3, about 24 weeks after DPC sensitization. Treatment of the sample: therapeutic diphenylcyclopropenone sensitization with weekly scalp DPC. This sample comprised whole blood, obtained in connection with sensitization to the hapten diphenylcyclopropenone (DPC). Every receptor here comes from a man in his forties or fifties with alopecia areata. Some clones in this sample may be carry-over from other donors' samples.

The rearrangement joins TRBV12-3 or TRBV12-4 to TRBJ2-5, with D tentatively TRBD1 or TRBD2 (5 bases each). V lost 6 bases and J 0 bases, leaving 11 bases between the germline ends. The CDR3 runs 14 residues. CDR3 sequence: CASRKGRDQETQYF. As DNA, the CDR3 is TGTGCCAGCAGGAAGGGGCGGGACCAAGAGACCCAGTACTTC.

The chain joins TRBV27 to TRBJ2-1, with TRBD2 matching over 16 bases. Trimming cost V 1 base and J 5 bases; bases outside gene matches: 14. CDR3 length: 21 residues. Germline V CDR1 and CDR2: MNHEY, SMNVEV (reference sequence). The CDR3 here is CASSLYYPGLAGGPGDNEQFF. The CDR3 nucleotides read TGTGCCAGCAGTTTATATTACCCGGGACTAGCGGGAGGGCCCGGGGACAATGAGCAGTTCTTC.

This clonotype occurred a few times. This CDR3 is CSARPPRGANTEAFF. The CDR3 DNA reads TGCAGTGCTAGACCTCCGAGAGGGGCGAACACTGAAGCTTTCTTT. This chain uses TRBV20-1 with TRBJ1-1; a weak D match, TRBD1 (5 bases). The CDR3 is made up of 15 amino acids. V lost 2 bases to trimming and J lost 1 base, with 14 bases between them. Germline-derived CDR1 and CDR2 are DFQATT and SNEGSKA (reference sequence).

The CDR3 DNA is TGTGCCAGCAGCTTAGTTTCACTTAGCAAAAACATTCAGTACTTC. Protein: CASSLVSLSKNIQYF. This chain links TRBV7-9 with TRBJ2-4; D remains ambiguous. The CDR3 covers 15 residues. Germline assignment: CDR1 SEHNR and CDR2 FQNEAQ (reference sequence). Trimming took 1 base from V and 3 from J, leaving 10 bases between them.

The table lists this clonotype with a few counts. V and J are TRBV12-5 and TRBJ2-3, with 11 bases fitting TRBD2. Trimming took 4 bases from V and 0 from J; bases not matched to a gene: 3. Germline CDR1 LGHNT, CDR2 FRNRAP. The CDR3 is 16 amino acids. This chain's CDR3 is CASGSWTSGSTDTQYF. The CDR3 DNA reads TGTGCTAGTGGTTCCTGGACTAGCGGGAGCACAGATACGCAGTATTTT.

The chain uses TRBV20-1 and TRBJ2-2; D is ambiguous. The CDR3 has 16 amino acids. Trimming took off 0 bases at V and 0 bases at J, with 11 bases between the two ends. Germline V gives CDR1 DFQATT, CDR2 SNEGSKA (reference sequence). CDR3 sequence reads: CSARDGFSANTGELFF. The CDR3, as DNA: TGCAGTGCTAGAGATGGATTTTCCGCGAACACCGGGGAGCTGTTTTTT.

This clonotype was seen many times. The rearrangement uses TRBV12-3 or TRBV12-4 and TRBJ2-5, with 13 bases aligning to TRBD2. The V and J ends lost 5 bases and 4 bases, in that order; junction bases with no gene match: 16. This CDR3 spans 19 amino acids. The CDR3 reads CASSAQTGTSGKGGETQYF. DNA for the CDR3: TGTGCCAGCAGTGCCCAGACAGGGACTAGCGGGAAGGGAGGAGAGACCCAGTACTTC.

This clonotype was seen a few times. V and J are TRBV20-1 and TRBJ2-5; 8 nucleotides align to TRBD2. J gave up 0 bases and V 4 bases, and 10 bases lay outside the gene matches. Looked up from germline, CDR1 is DFQATT and CDR2 is SNEGSKA (reference sequence). The CDR3 has 16 amino acids. CDR3 sequence reads: CSAKLAVPSYQETQYF. The CDR3 coding sequence is TGCAGTGCTAAACTAGCGGTACCATCGTACCAAGAGACCCAGTACTTC.

This clonotype has a handful of counts. The chain joins TRBV12-3 or TRBV12-4 to TRBJ2-3; D is perhaps TRBD2 (6 bases). V was shortened by 6 bases and J by 6 bases, with 16 bases between the two germline ends. The CDR3 contains 14 residues. CDR3 amino acids: CASRNRGSTDTQYF. CDR3 nucleotides: TGTGCCAGCAGGAACCGGGGGTCAACGGATACGCAGTATTTT.

Only a few counts were recorded for this clonotype. CDR3 DNA sequence: TGTGCCAGCATGCAGACAGGGAGCTCACCCCTCCACTTT. The encoded protein is CASMQTGSSPLHF. The chain recombines TRBV7-8 with TRBJ1-6, with 7 bases matching TRBD1. This CDR3 spans 13 amino acids. Germline values: CDR1 SGHVS, CDR2 FQNEAQ. The V gene end was trimmed by 7 bases and the J gene end by 10 bases; junction bases not matched to a gene: 7.

V and J are TRBV12-3 or TRBV12-4 and TRBJ1-5, with a tentative D call TRBD1 (6 bases). The CDR3 length is 15 residues. V lost 3 bases, J lost 1 base, and 10 bases lay in between. DNA for the CDR3: TGTGCCAGCAGTTTCGGGGGGACAAGCAATCAGCCCCAGCATTTT. Translated: CASSFGGTSNQPQHF.

This chain connects TRBV28 to TRBJ2-3; perhaps TRBD2 as D (5 bases). CDR1 is MDHEN, CDR2 SYDVKM, per germline. The CDR3 runs 14 residues. Trimming took 1 base from V and 4 from J, leaving 9 bases between them. The CDR3 bases are TGTGCCAGCAGTTTATCGGGGATTCCAGATACGCAGTATTTT. Translation gives CASSLSGIPDTQYF.

The rearrangement joins TRBV19 to TRBJ2-1; D not resolved. With 10 bases removed from V and 4 bases from J, the gap between germline ends came to 5 bases. The CDR3 extends over 10 amino acids. In germline, CDR1 is LNHDA, CDR2 SQIVND (reference sequence). CDR3: CAIGYNEQFF. The CDR3 region has the DNA TGTGCCATTGGGTACAATGAGCAGTTCTTC.

The J gene is TRBJ1-4, the V gene TRBV10-3; 9 nucleotides match TRBD1. V was clipped by 7 bases and J by 8 bases; unmatched bases: 5. This CDR3 region has 13 residues. Germline V gives CDR1 ENHRY, CDR2 SYGVKD. The CDR3 is CAIKRTGDEKLFF. The DNA of the CDR3 is TGTGCCATCAAAAGGACAGGGGACGAAAAACTGTTTTTT.

The chain recombines TRBV11-2 with TRBJ2-3, with D perhaps matching TRBD2 (6 bases). Germline V gives CDR1 SGHAT, CDR2 FQNNGV. There are 14 residues in the CDR3. Trimming cost V 2 bases and J 4 bases, with 10 bases left between them. DNA of the CDR3: TGTGCCAGCAGCTTAAGTGGGGAGGCAGATACGCAGTATTTT. This gives the protein CASSLSGEADTQYF.

The chain joins TRBV20-1 to TRBJ1-6; 7 positions match TRBD1. This CDR3 has 16 amino acids. Germline CDR1 is DFQATT and CDR2 is SNEGSKA (reference sequence). V lost 1 base and J lost 9; bases outside the gene matches: 12. The CDR3 sequence is CSARGTGLPGGSPLHF. The CDR3 nucleotides read TGCAGTGCTAGAGGGACAGGTCTCCCCGGGGGTTCACCCCTCCACTTT.

This clonotype showed up just a few times. V and J are TRBV12-3 or TRBV12-4 and TRBJ2-3, with 9 bases fitting TRBD1. The CDR3 runs to 15 residues. Unmatched junction bases numbered 10, after V lost 6 bases and J lost 6 bases. CDR3 coding DNA: TGTGCCAGCAGGACGGGGACAGGGTTGTCGGATACGCAGTATTTT. It codes for CASRTGTGLSDTQYF.

The chain links TRBV5-4 to TRBJ2-3; tentative D call: TRBD2 (5 bases). CDR1 and CDR2 (germline): SGHNT, YYREEE (reference sequence). V lost 0 bases and J lost 0, with 8 bases in between. This CDR3 is 15 amino acids long. The CDR3 DNA follows: TGTGCCAGCAGCTTGGGGAGGACTAGCACAGATACGCAGTATTTT. It encodes CASSLGRTSTDTQYF.

The chain carries TRBV6-1 and TRBJ2-1; 7 bases map to TRBD2. The J segment lost 5 bases and the V segment lost 5 bases, leaving 12 bases of the junction unmatched. Germline V CDR1 and CDR2: MNHNS, SASEGT. The CDR3 length is 16 residues. CDR3 region: CASSQQPGTNNNEQFF. The DNA of the CDR3 is TGTGCCAGCAGTCAACAACCTGGGACTAACAACAATGAGCAGTTCTTC.

The V and J genes are TRBV7-9 and TRBJ1-5; perhaps TRBD1 as D (6 bases). Germline CDR1 SEHNR, CDR2 FQNEAQ (reference sequence). The CDR3 totals 19 residues. Trimming took 5 bases from V and 1 from J, leaving 24 bases between them. CDR3 nucleotide sequence: TGTGCCAGCAGCCCATGGGGGGGGGGCCCATATATGAGCAATCAGCCCCAGCATTTT. This codes for CASSPWGGGPYMSNQPQHF.

The J gene is TRBJ2-5, the V gene TRBV7-9; 8 bases agree with TRBD1. Per germline, CDR1 SEHNR and CDR2 FQNEAQ (reference sequence). This CDR3 spans 15 amino acids. V shed 2 bases, J shed 4 bases, and the junction held 6 bases outside the gene matches. The CDR3 region is CASSLRTGPGETQYF. The CDR3 DNA follows: TGTGCCAGCAGCTTACGGACAGGGCCAGGAGAGACCCAGTACTTC.

This clonotype was detected a few times. J is TRBJ2-1 and V is TRBV12-3 or TRBV12-4; 8 nucleotides align to TRBD2. The CDR3 extends over 17 amino acids. Trimming at V came to 5 bases and at J to 3 bases, leaving 12 bases not matched to a gene. The CDR3 loop reads CASSPDSLAGGYNEQFF. The CDR3 region has the DNA TGTGCCAGCAGTCCGGACAGCCTAGCGGGCGGCTACAATGAGCAGTTCTTC.

The rearrangement joins TRBV5-1 to TRBJ2-1; D is ambiguous. Germline V gives CDR1 SGHRS, CDR2 YFSETQ. CDR3 length equals 14 residues. V lost 1 base to trimming and J lost 6 bases, with 11 bases between them. The CDR3 coding sequence is TGCGCCAGCAGCTTGTCGGCTGTCACCAATGAGCAGTTCTTC. Translating gives CASSLSAVTNEQFF.

The V call is TRBV12-3 or TRBV12-4, the J call TRBJ2-2; tentatively, D is TRBD2 (6 bases). The CDR3 is 18 amino acids. Trimming removed 7 bases from V and 1 base from J, with 22 bases in between. CDR3 DNA sequence: TGTGCCAGCACCGCCCAGCTAGGTGCGGGACGGAACACCGGGGAGCTGTTTTTT. Its protein product is CASTAQLGAGRNTGELFF.

This clonotype was seen once. J is TRBJ2-7 and V is TRBV12-3 or TRBV12-4; 7 bases align to TRBD2. Losses at the gene ends were 6 bases for V and 2 bases for J; bases not matched to a gene: 10. The CDR3 has 15 amino acids. CDR3 in amino acids: CASSPAAGETYEQYF. CDR3 sequence (DNA): TGTGCCAGCAGCCCCGCGGCGGGAGAAACCTACGAGCAGTACTTC.

The chain joins TRBV2 to TRBJ1-5; D is unresolved. Germline V CDR1 and CDR2: SNHLY, FYNNEI. This CDR3 contains 14 residues. The V end was cut by 3 bases, the J end by 4 bases, with 10 bases between. The CDR3 sequence is CASSERQINQPQHF. The CDR3 region has the DNA TGTGCCAGCAGTGAGAGGCAGATTAATCAGCCCCAGCATTTT.

This clonotype was picked up a small number of times. The V call is TRBV4-3, the J call TRBJ2-3; possible D gene TRBD2, 5 bases. The CDR3 extends over 13 amino acids. CDR1 and CDR2 from the germline V gene are LGHNA and YSLEER. Trimming took 0 bases from V and 5 from J, leaving 6 bases between them. This CDR3 reads CASSQDGGDTQYF. Here the CDR3 DNA reads TGCGCCAGCAGCCAAGATGGAGGAGATACGCAGTATTTT.

This clonotype was picked up a small number of times. The rearrangement uses TRBV20-1 and TRBJ2-5, with 10 bases lining up with TRBD2. Losses at the gene ends were 1 base for V and 5 bases for J; bases not matched to a gene: 10. The germline gives CDR1 DFQATT, CDR2 SNEGSKA (reference sequence). This CDR3 contains 16 residues. CDR3 DNA: TGCAGTGCTAGAGCGGCTAGCGGGAGACGCGTGGAGACCCAGTACTTC. This codes for CSARAASGRRVETQYF.

This chain links TRBV5-1 with TRBJ2-7; TRBD2 matches 10 bases. Germline loops: CDR1 SGHRS, CDR2 YFSETQ. V shed 0 bases, J shed 9 bases, and the junction held 6 bases outside the gene matches. This CDR3 spans 14 amino acids. CDR3 sequence (DNA): TGCGCCAGCAGCTTGGGGACTAGCGGCAAGGGGCAGTACTTC. Its translation: CASSLGTSGKGQYF.

The gene calls are TRBV6-2 or TRBV6-3 and TRBJ2-1; a weak D match, TRBD2 (5 bases). Trimming removed 6 bases at V and 12 bases at J, with 18 bases between. Germline lookup yields CDR1 MNHEY and CDR2 SVGEGT. The CDR3 is made up of 13 amino acids. The DNA of the CDR3 is TGTGCCAGCAGACCAATTCCGTCGGGGTGGCAGTTCTTC. Translated, it gives CASRPIPSGWQFF.